This T cell receptor (beta chain) was identified in a study of blood T cell repertoires in COVID-19. On the study more broadly: Specimens from acute and convalescent COVID-19 originated in the United States, Italy and Spain. PBMCs, B-cell-depleted T cells, or T cells provided the cDNA or gDNA that made up the material.

Authors' analysis steps: Estimates of nucleated cell counts were drawn from the amplification of reference gene primers. The table came from immunoSEQ multiplex PCR; TCRdb's copy has only in-frame clones and leaves some out. D and trimming come from the DNA, and the V and J calls and clone size come from that table. The data contain 310,000 or so clones, over 75% of them seen just once; the ten biggest clones take up 1%. V was pared by 5 bases and J by 1 base, with 9 bases between. This CDR3 is 13 amino acids long. Per germline, CDR1 GTSNPN and CDR2 SVGIG (reference sequence). The chain recombines TRBV30 with TRBJ1-5; D is possibly TRBD1 (5 bases). The sequence was collected from a man between 50 and 59 years old with active or convalescent COVID-19. Sequenced sample: peripheral blood. This CDR3 reads CAWRRQSNQPQHF. The CDR3 DNA is TGTGCCTGGCGAAGACAGAGCAATCAGCCCCAGCATTTT.